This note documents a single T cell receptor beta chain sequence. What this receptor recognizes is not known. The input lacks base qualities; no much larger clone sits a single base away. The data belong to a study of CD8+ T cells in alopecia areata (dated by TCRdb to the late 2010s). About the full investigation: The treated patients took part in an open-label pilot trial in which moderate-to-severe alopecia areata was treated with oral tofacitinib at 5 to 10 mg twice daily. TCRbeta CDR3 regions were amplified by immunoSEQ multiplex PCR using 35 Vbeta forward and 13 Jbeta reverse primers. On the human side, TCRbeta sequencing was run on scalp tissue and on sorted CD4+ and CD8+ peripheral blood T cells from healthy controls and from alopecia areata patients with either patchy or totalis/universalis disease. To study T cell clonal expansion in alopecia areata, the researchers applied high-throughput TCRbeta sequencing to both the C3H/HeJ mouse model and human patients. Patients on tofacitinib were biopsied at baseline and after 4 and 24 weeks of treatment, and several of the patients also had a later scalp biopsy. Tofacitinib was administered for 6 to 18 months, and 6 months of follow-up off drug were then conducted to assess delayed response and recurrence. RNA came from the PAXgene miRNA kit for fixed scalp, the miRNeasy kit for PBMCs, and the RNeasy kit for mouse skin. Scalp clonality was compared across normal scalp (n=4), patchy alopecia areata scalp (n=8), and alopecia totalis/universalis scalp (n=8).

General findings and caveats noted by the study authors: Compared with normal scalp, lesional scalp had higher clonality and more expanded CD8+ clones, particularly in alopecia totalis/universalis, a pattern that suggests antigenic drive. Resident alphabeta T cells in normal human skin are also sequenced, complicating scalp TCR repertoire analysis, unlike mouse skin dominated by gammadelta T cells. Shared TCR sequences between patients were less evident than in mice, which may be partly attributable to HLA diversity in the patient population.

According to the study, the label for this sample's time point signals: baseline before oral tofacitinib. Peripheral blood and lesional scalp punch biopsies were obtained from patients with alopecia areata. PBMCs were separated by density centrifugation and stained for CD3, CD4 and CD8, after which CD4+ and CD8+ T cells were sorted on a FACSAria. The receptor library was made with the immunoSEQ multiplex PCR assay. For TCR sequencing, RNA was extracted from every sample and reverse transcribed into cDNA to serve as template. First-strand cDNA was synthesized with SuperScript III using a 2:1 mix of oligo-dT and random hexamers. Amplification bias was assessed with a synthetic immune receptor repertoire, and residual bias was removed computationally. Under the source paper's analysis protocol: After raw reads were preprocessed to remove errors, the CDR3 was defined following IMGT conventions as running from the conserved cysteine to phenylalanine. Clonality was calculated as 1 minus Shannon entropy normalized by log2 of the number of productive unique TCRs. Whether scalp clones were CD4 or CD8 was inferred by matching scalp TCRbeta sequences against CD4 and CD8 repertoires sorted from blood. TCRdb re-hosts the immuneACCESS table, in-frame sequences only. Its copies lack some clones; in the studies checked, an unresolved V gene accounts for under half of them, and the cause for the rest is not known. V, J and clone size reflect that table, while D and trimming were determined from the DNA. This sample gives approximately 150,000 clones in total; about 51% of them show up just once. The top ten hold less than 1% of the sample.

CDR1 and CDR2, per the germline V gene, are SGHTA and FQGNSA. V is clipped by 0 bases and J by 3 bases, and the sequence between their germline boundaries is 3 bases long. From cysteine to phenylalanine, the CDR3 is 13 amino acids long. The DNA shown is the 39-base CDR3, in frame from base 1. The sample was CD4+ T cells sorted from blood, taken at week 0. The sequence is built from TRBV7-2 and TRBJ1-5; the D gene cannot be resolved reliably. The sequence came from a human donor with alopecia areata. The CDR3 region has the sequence CASSLAPNQPQHF. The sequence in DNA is TGTGCCAGCAGCTTAGCGCCCAATCAGCCCCAGCATTTT.